The 14 T cell receptor beta chains below come from one sample, sequenced in a study of monozygotic twins with inflammatory bowel disease (dated by TCRdb to between 2018 and 2021). Library preparation used 5' RACE. TCRdb shows the sequencer as Illumina HiSeq 2500. Following TCRdb reprocessing, every CDR3 protein sequence forms one entry, and DNA is not provided. The sample has more than 300,000 distinct CDR3 sequences on record. Just over 2.5% of the sample is taken by the ten largest. Sequencing input: blood. The receptors originated from a human donor with ulcerative colitis or Crohn's disease, or a healthy co-twin of an affected twin (not recorded which).

V gene TRBV28 combines with J gene TRBJ2-7; TCRdb's D gene call, TRBD1, goes unchecked for lack of DNA. This CDR3 is built from 12 residues. The germline V gene has CDR1 MDHEN and CDR2 SYDVKM. CDR3 residues: CASTPGSYEQYF.

The rearrangement joins TRBV5-6 to TRBJ2-3; no DNA is available, so the TRBD2 call from TCRdb remains unchecked. Germline V gene sequence: CDR1 SGHDT, CDR2 YYEEEE. The CDR3 has 18 residues. The CDR3 spells CASSLTRSGLGSTDTQYF.

The rearrangement joins TRBV4-2 to TRBJ2-1; as DNA is missing, the TRBD1 call by TCRdb cannot be tested. This CDR3 region has 16 residues. CDR1 LGHNA and CDR2 YNFKEQ come from the germline V gene. CDR3 residues: CASSQPRQGNRYEQFF.

The rearrangement joins TRBV9 to TRBJ2-5; TCRdb designates TRBD2, a call that cannot be tested without DNA. The germline V gene encodes CDR1 SGDLS and CDR2 YYNGEE. This CDR3 is built from 20 residues. Here the CDR3 reads CASSASPPRGLAGTQETQYF.

V and J are TRBV5-1 and TRBJ2-3; TCRdb picks TRBD1, but there is no DNA to check that call. The CDR3 contains 14 residues. The germline V gene encodes CDR1 SGHRS and CDR2 YFSETQ. The CDR3 here is CATYSGGRGDTQYF.

The rearrangement uses TRBV5-4 and TRBJ1-1. Germline lookup yields CDR1 SGHNT and CDR2 YYREEE (reference sequence). The CDR3 spans 13 residues. This CDR3 reads CASSSPMNTEAFF.

CDR3 in amino acids: CASRPHGGTYEQYF. The chain is built from TRBV6-6 and TRBJ2-7; the TCRdb call, TRBD2, lacks DNA for checking. Germline values: CDR1 MNHNY, CDR2 SVGAGI (reference sequence). The CDR3 totals 14 residues.

The CDR3 sequence is CSARIGTYEQYF. This chain joins TRBV20-1 and TRBJ2-7. Germline CDR1 reads DFQATT; CDR2 reads SNEGSKA (reference sequence). This CDR3 is built from 12 residues.

The CDR3 loop reads CASSYNSPLHF. The rearrangement uses TRBV6-2 or TRBV6-3 and TRBJ1-6. CDR3 length: 11 residues. Germline CDR1 and CDR2: MNHEY and SVGEGT.

The CDR3 spells CSARANREGGETQYF. This rearrangement joins TRBV20-1 to TRBJ2-5; without DNA, the TCRdb call of TRBD1 cannot be checked. Germline V CDR1 and CDR2: DFQATT, SNEGSKA (reference sequence). The CDR3 loop spans 15 amino acids.

The gene calls are TRBV2 and TRBJ2-5; the D gene TCRdb calls, TRBD2, cannot be checked with no DNA. CDR3 size: 14 residues. The V gene's germline CDR1 is SNHLY and CDR2 FYNNEI. CDR3 sequence: CASGGLAGQETQYF. The full variable domain, with the rest looked up from reference TRBV2 and TRBJ2-5, is EPEVTQTPSHQVTQMGQEVILRCVPISNHLYFYWYRQILGQKVEFLVSFYNNEISEKSEIFDDQFSVERPDGSNFTLKIRSTKLEDSAMYFCASGGLAGQETQYFGPGTRLLVL.

V and J are TRBV5-1 and TRBJ2-7. Germline CDR1 reads SGHRS; CDR2 reads YFSETQ. The CDR3 has 14 residues. CDR3 in amino acids: CASSLGAIVDEQYF.

The J gene is TRBJ1-3, the V gene TRBV29-1; TCRdb's D gene call, TRBD1, goes unchecked for lack of DNA. This CDR3 comprises 18 residues. Germline CDR1 SQVTM, CDR2 ANQGSEA. This chain's CDR3 is CSVRPGGTDNSSGNTIYF.

V is TRBV7-2 and J is TRBJ1-2; the D call of TRBD1 rests on TCRdb alone, since no DNA is present to check it. Germline V gene sequence: CDR1 SGHTA, CDR2 FQGNSA. This CDR3 comprises 14 residues. CDR3 sequence reads: CASSLAGASNGYTF.